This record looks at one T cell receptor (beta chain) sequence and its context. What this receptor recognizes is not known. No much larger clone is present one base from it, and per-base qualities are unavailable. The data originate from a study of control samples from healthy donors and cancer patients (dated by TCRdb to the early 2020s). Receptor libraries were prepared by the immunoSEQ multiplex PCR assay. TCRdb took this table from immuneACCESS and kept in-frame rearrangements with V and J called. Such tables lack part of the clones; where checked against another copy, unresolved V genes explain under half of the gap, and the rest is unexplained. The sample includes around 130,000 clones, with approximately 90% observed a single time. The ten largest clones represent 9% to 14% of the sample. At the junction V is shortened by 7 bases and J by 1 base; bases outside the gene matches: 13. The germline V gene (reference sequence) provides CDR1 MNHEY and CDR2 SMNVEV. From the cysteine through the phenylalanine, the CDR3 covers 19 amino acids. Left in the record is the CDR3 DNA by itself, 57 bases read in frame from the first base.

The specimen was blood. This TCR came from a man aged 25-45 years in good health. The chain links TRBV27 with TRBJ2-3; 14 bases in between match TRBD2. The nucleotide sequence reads TGTGCCAGCAAACGACTAGCGGGGGGGATAAACGACGGCACAGATACGCAGTATTTT. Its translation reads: CASKRLAGGINDGTDTQYF.